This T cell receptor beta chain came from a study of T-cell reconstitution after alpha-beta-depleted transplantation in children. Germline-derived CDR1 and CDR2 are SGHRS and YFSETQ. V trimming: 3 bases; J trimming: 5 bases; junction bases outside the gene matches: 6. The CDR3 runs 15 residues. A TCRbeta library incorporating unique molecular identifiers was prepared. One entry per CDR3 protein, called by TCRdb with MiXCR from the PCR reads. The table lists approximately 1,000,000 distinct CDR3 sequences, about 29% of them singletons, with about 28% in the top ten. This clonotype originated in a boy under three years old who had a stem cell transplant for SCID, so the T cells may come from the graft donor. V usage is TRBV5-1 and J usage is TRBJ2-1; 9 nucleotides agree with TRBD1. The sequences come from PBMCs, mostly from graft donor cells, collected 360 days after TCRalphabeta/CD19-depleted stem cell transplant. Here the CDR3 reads CASSYTGGADNEQFF. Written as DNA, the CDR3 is TGCGCCAGCAGCTATACAGGGGGCGCGGACAATGAGCAGTTCTTC.